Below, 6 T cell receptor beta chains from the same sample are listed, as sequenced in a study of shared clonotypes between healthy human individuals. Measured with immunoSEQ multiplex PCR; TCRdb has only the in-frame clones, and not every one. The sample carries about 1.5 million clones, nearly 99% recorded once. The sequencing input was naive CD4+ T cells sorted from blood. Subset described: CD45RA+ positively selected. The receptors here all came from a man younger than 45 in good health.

CDR3: CASSPDLYGYTF. DNA of the CDR3: TGTGCCAGCAGCCCGGACCTCTATGGCTACACCTTC. The chain links TRBV5-6 to TRBJ1-2; D is ambiguous. Trimming took off 4 bases at V and 4 bases at J, with 8 bases between the two ends. Germline CDR1 and CDR2: SGHDT and YYEEEE. The CDR3 is 12 residues long.

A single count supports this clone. CDR3 sequence (DNA): TGTGCCAGCTCATTAGCGGGACAGGGATTCTACACCTTC. It translates to CASSLAGQGFYTF. The rearrangement joins TRBV18 to TRBJ1-2, with TRBD1 matching over 9 bases. This CDR3 region has 13 residues. Germline V gene sequence: CDR1 KGHSH, CDR2 LQKENI. V lost 5 bases to trimming and J lost 10 bases; unmatched junction nucleotides: 8.

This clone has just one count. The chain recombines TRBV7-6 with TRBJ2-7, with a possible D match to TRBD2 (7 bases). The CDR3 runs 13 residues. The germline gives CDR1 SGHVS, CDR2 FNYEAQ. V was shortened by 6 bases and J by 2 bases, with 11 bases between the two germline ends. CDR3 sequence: CASSTGGPYEQYF. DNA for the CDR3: TGTGCCAGCAGTACCGGGGGGCCCTACGAGCAGTACTTC. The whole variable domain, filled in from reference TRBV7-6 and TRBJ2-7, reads GAGVSQSPRYKVTKRGQDVALRCDPISGHVSLYWYRQALGQGPEFLTYFNYEAQQDKSGLPNDRFSAERPEGSISTLTIQRTEQRDSAMYRCASSTGGPYEQYFGPGTRLTVT.

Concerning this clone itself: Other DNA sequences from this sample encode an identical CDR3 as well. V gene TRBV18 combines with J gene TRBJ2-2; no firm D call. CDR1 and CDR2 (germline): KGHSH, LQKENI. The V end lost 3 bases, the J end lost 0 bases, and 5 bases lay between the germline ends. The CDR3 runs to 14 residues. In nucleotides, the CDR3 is TGTGCCAGCTCACCCATAGCGAACACCGGGGAGCTGTTTTTT. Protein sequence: CASSPIANTGELFF.

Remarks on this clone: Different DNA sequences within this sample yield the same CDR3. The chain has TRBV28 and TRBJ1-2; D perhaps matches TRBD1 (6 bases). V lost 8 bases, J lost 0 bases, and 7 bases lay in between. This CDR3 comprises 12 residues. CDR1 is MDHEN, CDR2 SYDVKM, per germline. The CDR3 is CASRTANYGYTF. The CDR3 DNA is TGTGCCAGCCGGACAGCTAACTATGGCTACACCTTC.

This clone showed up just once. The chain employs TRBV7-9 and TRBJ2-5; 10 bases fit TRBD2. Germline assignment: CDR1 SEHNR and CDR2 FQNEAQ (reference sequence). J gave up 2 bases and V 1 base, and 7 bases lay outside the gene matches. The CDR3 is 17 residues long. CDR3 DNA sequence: TGTGCCAGCAGCTTAGGGGGAGGACTAGCGGTGCAAGAGACCCAGTACTTC. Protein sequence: CASSLGGGLAVQETQYF. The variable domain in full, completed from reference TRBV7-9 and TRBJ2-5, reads DTGVSQNPRHKITKRGQNVTFRCDPISEHNRLYWYRQTLGQGPEFLTYFQNEAQLEKSRLLSDRFSAERPKGSFSTLEIQRTEQGDSAMYLCASSLGGGLAVQETQYFGPGTRLLVL.